These 8 T cell receptor beta chains were sequenced from one sample in a study of early T cells in non-severe SARS-CoV-2 infection. MiXCR, applied by TCRdb to the 5' RACE reads, yields one record per CDR3 protein. The sample has about 55,000 distinct CDR3 sequences; under 15% are singletons. The source material was whole blood. The receptors shown here come from an adult who was a healthcare worker with PCR-confirmed SARS-CoV-2 infection or an uninfected control (not recorded which).

The sample holds many counts of this clonotype. The CDR3 coding sequence is TGCAGTGCTAGAGTGGACTTCACAGATACGCAGTATTTT. Protein sequence: CSARVDFTDTQYF. The V call is TRBV20-1, the J call TRBJ2-3, with D possibly being TRBD2 (5 bases). The germline V gene has CDR1 DFQATT and CDR2 SNEGSKA (reference sequence). This CDR3 has 13 residues. The ends were cut back, 1 base at V and 2 bases at J, with 7 bases in the middle.

This chain uses TRBV7-2 with TRBJ2-5; weak D call: TRBD2 (5 bases). The CDR3 is 16 amino acids. V was clipped by 0 bases and J by 1 base, with 12 bases between them. Per germline, CDR1 SGHTA and CDR2 FQGNSA. This CDR3 is CASSLAFGLGQETQYF. CDR3 DNA sequence: TGTGCCAGCAGCTTAGCCTTCGGACTCGGCCAAGAGACCCAGTACTTC.

J is TRBJ2-7 and V is TRBV10-3; no clear D gene. Germline lookup yields CDR1 ENHRY and CDR2 SYGVKD. The CDR3 spans 11 residues. Between the trimmed V and J ends, which lost 5 bases and 6 bases, there was a span of 8 bases. The DNA of the CDR3 is TGTGCCATCAGTACTGGCCGCGAGCAGTACTTC. This translates into CAISTGREQYF.

The J gene is TRBJ1-3, the V gene TRBV18; perhaps TRBD1 as D (5 bases). The CDR3 extends over 16 amino acids. Trimming removed 5 bases from V and 3 bases from J, with 17 bases in between. Germline CDR1 reads KGHSH; CDR2 reads LQKENI. CDR3 DNA: TGTGCCAGCTCAAGGGACCCGCATGCCCTTGGAAACACCATATATTTT. Protein: CASSRDPHALGNTIYF.

The gene calls are TRBV29-1 and TRBJ1-1; tentatively, D is TRBD1 (6 bases). V was clipped by 5 bases and J by 4 bases, with 8 bases between them. CDR1 is SQVTM and CDR2 is ANQGSEA in the germline V gene. This CDR3 spans 11 amino acids. The CDR3 DNA reads as TGCAGCGTTACAGGGTCCACTGAAGCTTTCTTT. It is translated as CSVTGSTEAFF. The whole variable domain, remainder taken from reference TRBV29-1 and TRBJ1-1, is SAVISQKPSRDICQRGTSLTIQCQVDSQVTMMFWYRQQPGQSLTLIATANQGSEATYESGFVIDKFPISRPNLTFSTLTVSNMSPEDSSIYLCSVTGSTEAFFGQGTRLTVV.

At least ten counts were recorded for this clonotype. This rearrangement joins TRBV3-1 to TRBJ2-1; D remains ambiguous. CDR3 length: 15 amino acids. Germline CDR1 reads LGHDT; CDR2 reads YNNKEL (reference sequence). Trimming took 0 bases from V and 8 from J, leaving 14 bases between them. The CDR3 DNA reads as TGTGCCAGCAGCCAAGAAGGGAAAGCAAGCGATGAGCAGTTCTTC. Amino acids: CASSQEGKASDEQFF.

Of note for this clonotype: Since a much larger clone is just one base distant, this may be a read error. The chain has TRBV28 and TRBJ2-3; TRBD1 might be the D (6 bases). The V gene lost 3 bases and the J gene lost 4 bases, with 11 bases spanning the gap. CDR3 length: 14 amino acids. CDR1 is MDHEN and CDR2 is SYDVKM in the germline V gene. The CDR3 loop reads CASSLTGGSDTQYF. For the CDR3, the DNA is TGTGCCAGCAGTTTGACAGGCGGGTCAGATACGCAGTATTTT.

This clonotype was picked up many times. CDR3 bases: TGTGCCAGCAGCTTACAGGGGAGTTCAAGTGATACGCAGTATTTT. It is translated as CASSLQGSSSDTQYF. The V and J genes are TRBV11-2 and TRBJ2-3, with D possibly TRBD1 on 6 matching bases. Germline V CDR1 and CDR2: SGHAT, FQNNGV. This CDR3 is built from 15 residues. Deletions cut 2 bases from V and 6 bases from J, with 15 bases between.